This TCR beta chain was recorded in a study of CD8 T cells in Susac syndrome. General study results and limits: Detection of Susac-specific public clones gave approximately 16 in total CD8+ repertoires and about five in CD8+ TEMRA repertoires.

The authors reverse transcribed roughly 0.5 to 1 ug RNA with random hexamers. TCRdb processed the immunoSEQ multiplex PCR reads anew with MiXCR; each CDR3 protein has one entry. The data contain roughly 89,000 distinct CDR3 sequences, 90% to 97% of them singletons. Concerning this clonotype: Its antigen is unidentified.

CDR3 size: 13 residues. Germline V gives CDR1 GTSNPN, CDR2 SVGIG (reference sequence). With 7 bases clipped from V and 4 bases from J, the junction kept 7 bases outside the gene matches. Sequenced input: CD8+ T cells from PBMCs. V gene TRBV30 combines with J gene TRBJ1-3; 7 nucleotides line up with TRBD1. This sequence was found in a human donor with Susac syndrome. Written as DNA, the CDR3 is TGTGCCTCCCAGACAGGGTCAGGAAACACCATATATTTT. Encoded protein: CASQTGSGNTIYF.